Listed below are T cell receptor beta chains from one sample, sequenced in a study of T cells in Graves' hyperthyroidism and ophthalmopathy. TCRdb processed the multiplex PCR reads anew with MiXCR; each CDR3 protein has one entry. The sample consists of a few hundred thousand distinct CDR3 sequences, roughly 13% of them appearing once. Source material: blood. The receptors stem from a man between 25 and 39 years old with Graves' hyperthyroidism that later progressed to Graves' ophthalmopathy. The CDR3 runs from the conserved cysteine through the conserved F or W. The D gene is left open where the match is weak. Clone size is not always given. Where it is, it says once, few, many or a class for expanded clones.

TRBV5-1	few	TRBJ2-4	.	CASSLRPHEVQYF	TGCGCCAGCAGCTTGAGGCCCCACGAAGTTCAGTACTTC
TRBV24-1	many	TRBJ1-5	.	CATSDSRKGSNQPQHF	TGTGCCACCAGTGATTCCCGGAAGGGTAGCAATCAGCCCCAGCATTTT
TRBV6-1	.	TRBJ1-2	TRBD1	CASTLGQGTYGYTF	TGTGCCAGCACCCTAGGACAGGGGACCTATGGCTACACCTTC
TRBV9	few	TRBJ2-3	TRBD1	CASSVHRDRGTDTQYF	TGTGCCAGCAGCGTACATCGAGACAGGGGGACAGATACGCAGTATTTT
TRBV9	few	TRBJ1-2	TRBD1	CASSSGQVGYGYTF	TGTGCCAGCAGCTCCGGACAGGTCGGGTATGGCTACACCTTC
TRBV6-1	many	TRBJ1-5	.	CASSSPDSNQPQHF	TGTGCCAGCAGTTCCCCGGACAGTAATCAGCCCCAGCATTTT
TRBV19	few	TRBJ1-4	.	CASSIGGRVVNDGKLFF	TGTGCCAGTAGTATCGGGGGCAGGGTAGTTAATGATGGAAAACTGTTTTTT
TRBV6-2/TRBV6-3	many	TRBJ1-5	.	CASRPVWPSSNQPQHF	TGTGCCAGCAGGCCGGTCTGGCCAAGCTCCAATCAGCCCCAGCATTTT
TRBV3-1	many	TRBJ1-1	.	CASSQLVNTEAFF	TGTGCCAGCAGCCAGTTAGTGAACACTGAAGCTTTCTTT
TRBV2	many	TRBJ1-2	TRBD1	CASSEGTGGVYGYTF	TGTGCCAGCAGTGAAGGGACAGGGGGAGTCTATGGCTACACCTTC
TRBV6-1	many	TRBJ2-1	TRBD2	CASSEFRLASNNEQFF	TGTGCCAGCAGTGAATTCCGACTAGCTTCCAACAATGAGCAGTTCTTC
TRBV10-3	.	TRBJ2-3	TRBD2	CAIRRGGLSTDTQYF	TGTGCCATCAGGCGGGGGGGCCTCAGCACAGATACGCAGTATTTT
TRBV12-3/TRBV12-4	.	TRBJ2-2	TRBD2	CASSPRTSGGHWVGELFF	TGTGCCAGCAGTCCACGGACTAGCGGGGGGCATTGGGTCGGGGAGCTGTTTTTT
TRBV20-1	few	TRBJ2-7	.	CSASRGTYEQYF	TGCAGTGCTAGTCGGGGGACCTACGAGCAGTACTTC
TRBV24-1	many	TRBJ2-3	TRBD2	CATSARGGLADTQYF	TGTGCCACCAGTGCTCGGGGGGGCCTTGCAGATACGCAGTATTTT
TRBV7-2	many	TRBJ1-5	.	CASSLTGNGNQPQHF	TGTGCCAGCAGCTTAACAGGGAATGGCAATCAGCCCCAGCATTTT
TRBV9	.	TRBJ2-6	.	CASSEVGGPGANVLTF	TGTGCCAGCAGCGAAGTCGGGGGCCCTGGGGCCAACGTCCTGACTTTC
TRBV6-1	many	TRBJ2-7	.	CASSEALGGSDEQYF	TGTGCCAGCAGTGAAGCGCTGGGGGGTTCCGACGAGCAGTACTTC
TRBV6-2/TRBV6-3	.	TRBJ1-4	.	CASSYSRRDEKLFF	TGTGCCAGCAGTTACTCCAGACGGGATGAAAAACTGTTTTTT
TRBV7-3	many	TRBJ2-3	.	CASSLRDFTDTQYF	TGTGCCAGCAGCTTAAGGGACTTCACAGATACGCAGTATTTT
TRBV12-3/TRBV12-4	many	TRBJ1-2	.	CASSLSPSYGYTF	TGTGCCAGCAGTTTGTCGCCGAGCTATGGCTACACCTTC
TRBV7-9	many	TRBJ2-1	TRBD2	CASSQSIGTSGNNEQFF	TGTGCCAGCAGCCAAAGCATAGGGACTAGCGGGAACAATGAGCAGTTCTTC
TRBV6-1	.	TRBJ2-1	TRBD2	CATRLAGGRNEQFF	TGTGCCACCCGACTAGCGGGGGGGAGAAATGAGCAGTTCTTC
TRBV2	.	TRBJ1-6	.	CASTVGSYNSPLHF	TGTGCCAGCACTGTGGGGTCCTATAATTCACCCCTCCACTTT
TRBV28	few	TRBJ2-6	.	CASRWGSGANVLTF	TGTGCCAGCAGGTGGGGGTCTGGGGCCAACGTCCTGACTTTC
TRBV2	many	TRBJ1-1	TRBD1	CASRGTGKVSEAFF	TGTGCCAGCAGGGGGACAGGGAAGGTCTCTGAAGCTTTCTTT
TRBV6-1	many	TRBJ1-4	.	CASSEGSPGKLFF	TGTGCCAGCAGTGAAGGATCTCCGGGAAAACTGTTTTTT
TRBV7-9	.	TRBJ1-5	TRBD1	CASSLRDRGCNQPQHF	TGTGCCAGCAGCTTAAGGGACAGGGGTTGCAATCAGCCCCAGCATTTT
TRBV6-5	few	TRBJ2-2	TRBD1	CASSYGGTGDYGELFF	TGTGCCAGCAGTTACGGTGGGACAGGGGATTACGGGGAGCTGTTTTTT
TRBV24-1	many	TRBJ2-7	.	CATSDPHRDEQYF	TGTGCCACCAGTGATCCCCACAGGGACGAGCAGTACTTC
TRBV11-2	.	TRBJ2-1	.	CASSLDRGGEQFF	TGTGCCAGCAGCTTAGATCGGGGTGGTGAGCAGTTCTTC
TRBV12-3/TRBV12-4	many	TRBJ2-3	.	CASSPGRRYTQYF	TGTGCCAGCAGTCCAGGGAGGCGGTATACGCAGTATTTT
TRBV20-1	.	TRBJ2-1	.	CSAYQGADEQFF	TGCAGTGCTTATCAAGGCGCGGATGAGCAGTTCTTC
TRBV12-3/TRBV12-4	many	TRBJ1-5	.	CASSFMNSNQPQHF	TGTGCCAGCAGTTTTATGAATAGCAATCAGCCCCAGCATTTT
TRBV4-1	few	TRBJ2-2	TRBD2	CASSQQGTSGGRGTGELFF	TGCGCCAGCAGCCAACAAGGGACTAGCGGGGGGCGTGGCACCGGGGAGCTGTTTTTT
TRBV5-1	many	TRBJ1-1	.	CASSLATGTPNTEAFF	TGCGCCAGCAGCTTGGCTACCGGGACACCGAACACTGAAGCTTTCTTT
TRBV12-5	many	TRBJ1-1	TRBD1	CASGFSGGEGTEAFF	TGTGCTAGTGGTTTTTCAGGGGGCGAGGGCACTGAAGCTTTCTTT
TRBV16	many	TRBJ1-4	.	CASSQAREKLFF	TGTGCCAGCAGCCAAGCAAGGGAAAAACTGTTTTTT
TRBV28	many	TRBJ1-5	.	CASSGVQRPQHF	TGTGCCAGCAGTGGTGTCCAGCGGCCCCAGCATTTT
TRBV10-3	many	TRBJ1-2	TRBD1	CAISGQGVTDYTF	TGTGCCATCAGTGGGCAGGGGGTGACCGACTACACCTTC
TRBV28	few	TRBJ1-3	TRBD1	CASSSTGEVTLNTIYF	TGTGCCAGCAGTTCGACAGGGGAAGTAACTCTTAACACCATATATTTT
TRBV20-1	.	TRBJ2-4	.	CSASDWKNIQYF	TGCAGTGCTAGCGACTGGAAAAACATTCAGTACTTC
TRBV20-1	few	TRBJ1-5	.	CSARGRETQHF	TGCAGTGCTAGAGGCCGGGAAACCCAGCATTTT
TRBV6-5	many	TRBJ2-7	.	CASSYWRGPTYEQYF	TGTGCCAGCAGTTACTGGAGGGGCCCCACCTACGAGCAGTACTTC
TRBV12-3/TRBV12-4	many	TRBJ2-1	TRBD2	CASSRLAGYNEQFF	TGTGCCAGCAGTAGACTAGCGGGGTACAATGAGCAGTTCTTC
TRBV9	few	TRBJ2-1	.	CASSVDVEQFF	TGTGCCAGCAGCGTAGACGTTGAGCAGTTCTTC
TRBV18	.	TRBJ1-4	.	CASSPPGSPNEKLFF	TGTGCCAGCTCACCACCGGGTTCCCCCAATGAAAAACTGTTTTTT
TRBV12-5	few	TRBJ1-3	.	CASGLDFPSGNTIYF	TGTGCTAGTGGCCTCGATTTCCCCTCTGGAAACACCATATATTTT
TRBV12-3/TRBV12-4	many	TRBJ2-7	TRBD2	CASSLSTSGARYEQYF	TGTGCCAGCAGTTTATCGACTAGCGGGGCCCGCTACGAGCAGTACTTC
TRBV5-6	few	TRBJ2-6	TRBD1	CAGSGTGVSGANVLTF	TGTGCCGGATCCGGGACAGGGGTTTCTGGGGCCAACGTCCTGACTTTC
TRBV7-2	many	TRBJ2-3	.	CASSLSRDTDTQYF	TGTGCCAGCAGCCTTAGTCGGGACACAGATACGCAGTATTTT
TRBV5-1	many	TRBJ2-7	.	CASSPSGSTYEQYF	TGCGCCAGCAGCCCAAGCGGGTCAACCTACGAGCAGTACTTC
TRBV10-3	.	TRBJ2-3	TRBD2	CAISESGTSGADTQYF	TGTGCCATCAGTGAGTCAGGGACTAGCGGGGCGGATACGCAGTATTTT
TRBV7-2	many	TRBJ2-1	.	CASSLAPGGVYEQFF	TGTGCCAGCAGCTTAGCGCCGGGGGGCGTGTATGAGCAGTTCTTC
TRBV30	few	TRBJ1-5	.	CAWSLGSNQPQHF	TGTGCCTGGAGTCTCGGCTCGAATCAGCCCCAGCATTTT
TRBV15	once	TRBJ1-1	.	CATSPDRNTEAFF	TGTGCCACCAGTCCGGACAGGAACACTGAAGCTTTCTTT
TRBV7-2	many	TRBJ1-1	.	CASSEETGSTEAFF	TGTGCCAGCAGCGAAGAAACAGGGAGCACTGAAGCTTTCTTT
TRBV6-5	.	TRBJ1-1	.	CASSYGSHGLTEAFF	TGTGCCAGCAGTTACGGCAGTCACGGACTCACTGAAGCTTTCTTT
TRBV5-5	.	TRBJ1-5	TRBD1	CASSTGTGGANQPQHF	TGTGCCAGCAGCACAGGGACAGGGGGCGCCAATCAGCCCCAGCATTTT